Sequencing of this TCR beta chain was carried out in a study of CD8 T cells in Susac syndrome. TCR beta sequences were obtained from blood CD8+ and CD4+ T cells. Treatment-naive patients with stable or active relapsing-remitting disease served as multiple sclerosis controls. TEMRA cells were enriched by FACS, and CD4+ and CD8+ T cells were negatively isolated. Reverse transcription used roughly 0.5 to 1 ug RNA and random hexamers. Coverage of TCR beta CDR3 amplification by immunoSEQ multiplex PCR extended to 54 Vbeta and 13 Jbeta. Using its own MiXCR run on the immunoSEQ multiplex PCR reads, TCRdb lists one record per CDR3 protein. Here the sample spans about 430,000 distinct CDR3 sequences, more than 70% being singletons. Looked up from germline, CDR1 is SGDLS and CDR2 is YYNGEE. The CDR3 runs 14 residues. Trimming left V 2 bases short and J 2 bases short, with 10 bases between.

Specimen: CD8+ T cells from PBMCs. The TCR comes from a human donor with multiple sclerosis. The chain couples TRBV9 to TRBJ1-1, with unresolved D. The CDR3, as DNA: TGTGCCAGCAGCGTTGGCCGGGGAAACACTGAAGCTTTCTTT. Translated: CASSVGRGNTEAFF.